This TCR beta chain appears in the sequencing data of a study of T-cell memory formation after mild COVID-19 (dated by TCRdb to about 2021). For context, the study as a whole: TCR sequence clusters from the two donors were found to be largely donor specific. In a couple of donors, T-cell clones that expanded and contracted after mild COVID-19 were followed by sequencing TCRalpha and TCRbeta repertoires longitudinally. Two young, previously healthy adult volunteers made up the cohort, one male and one female. Here is what the overall study found, with its caveats: Clones contracting from day 15 to 85 had balanced CD4/CD8 phenotypes, while a second wave expanding from day 15 to 37 was biased towards CD4+. The detection of some responding clones in pre-infection memory suggests that pre-existing cross-reactive memory T cells joined the SARS-CoV-2 response. The second-wave clones that peaked on day 37 were not confirmed to be SARS-CoV-2 specific. Contracting CD4+ clones appeared mostly in the CM and EM memory subsets, whereas CD8+ clones were enriched in EMRA. The study included only a couple of mild cases, and larger cohorts that include severe cases with pre-infection samples were judged to be necessary.

The CDR3 runs 13 residues from the cysteine to the phenylalanine. Only the CDR3 DNA is retained, 39 bases long and in frame from the first base. The germline V and J ends show losses of 4 bases and 6 bases respectively, and no gene match explains 4 bases of the junction. For CDR1 and CDR2, the germline V gene lists SQVTM and ANQGSEA. The sample holds a few counts of this clonotype. The specificity of this receptor is unknown. Within one base of it there is no much larger clone, and no base qualities were kept. PBMCs were isolated by Ficoll-Paque density gradient centrifugation. The instrument was an Illumina NovaSeq 6000. Using 5'RACE with constant-segment primers, TCRalpha and TCRbeta cDNA libraries were constructed, with sample barcodes and unique molecular identifiers added in the process. Trizol reagent was used to extract RNA from every sample. Library amplification was performed in two PCR steps, and a second sample barcode and Illumina TruSeq adapters were introduced in the second step. Sequencing of libraries was performed on an Illumina NovaSeq with 2 x 150 bp paired-end reads. For the original study's pipeline: Reads were demultiplexed and collapsed into UMI-guided consensus sequences with migec v1.2.7. Using mixcr v2.1.11, UMI consensuses were aligned to TRA and TRB V and J templates and then assembled into clonotypes. A clonotype was counted as expanded or contracted only if both edgeR and NoisET called the change significant, with noise models trained on biological replicates. For edgeR calls, a false discovery rate-adjusted p below 0.01 and a log2 fold-change threshold of 1 were applied. PCA with hierarchical clustering of max-normalized trajectories of the 1000 most abundant clonotypes was used as exploratory dynamics analysis. Separately sequenced CD4+ and CD8+ repertoires were used to assign a CD4 or CD8 phenotype to each responding clone. In TCRdb, the public reads were trimmed at Q25 with fastp and aligned with MiXCR, with productive beta chains retained. For every CDR3 protein sequence, its rows merge into one entry that carries the most common genes and DNA. The V and J calls shown here were made by TCRdb, not taken from the authors' results. In this sample the table shows about 320,000 distinct CDR3 sequences, approximately 14% of which occur a single time. The top ten clonotypes cover roughly a fifth of the sample.

Sequencing input: PBMCs or a T cell subset sorted from them (not recorded which). This receptor chain uses TRBV29-1 and TRBJ1-4, with TRBD1 identical over 8 junction bases. The TCR was taken from a man younger than 30 who had mild COVID-19 (a few samples of this study predate the infection). The sample titles of this study are shuffled in the database, so cell type and time point are left out; the donor was told from shared clones. The CDR3 protein: CSVVTGAHEKLFF. The nucleotide sequence reads as follows: TGCAGCGTTGTGACAGGGGCTCATGAAAAACTGTTTTTT.